This is a list of T cell receptor beta chains from one sample in a study of T cells in tuberculosis. TCRdb's copy holds only in-frame clones and misses some; the assay was immunoSEQ multiplex PCR. This repertoire shows 25,000 to 30,000 clones, around 90% found once; its top ten account for roughly 6.1%. Sequenced input: PBMCs. The source of these receptors is a donor aged 10 to 29 with latent tuberculosis or without tuberculosis infection. Both conserved end residues are part of each CDR3. Fields, in order: J gene, V gene, D gene, clone size, CDR3 protein, CDR3 DNA. D genes are given only for firm matches. For some rows the clone size is stated as once, few or many, or as a class when expanded; others skip it.

J: TRBJ1-5; V: TRBV7-8; D: NA; size: NA; CDR3: CASSLFRTRNQPQHF; DNA: TGTGCCAGCAGCTTATTTAGGACAAGAAATCAGCCCCAGCATTTT
J: TRBJ2-5; V: TRBV5-4; D: NA; size: NA; CDR3: CASSRLGVHQETQYF; DNA: TGTGCCAGCAGTCGTCTAGGGGTCCACCAAGAGACCCAGTACTTC
J: TRBJ2-2; V: TRBV29-1; D: NA; size: NA; CDR3: CSVGDWRGTGELFF; DNA: TGCAGCGTTGGCGATTGGAGGGGAACCGGGGAGCTGTTTTTT
J: TRBJ2-7; V: TRBV5-1; D: TRBD2; size: NA; CDR3: CASSLGLAGFNYEQYF; DNA: TGCGCCAGCAGCTTGGGACTAGCGGGATTTAACTACGAGCAGTACTTC
J: TRBJ1-3; V: TRBV4-1; D: TRBD1; size: NA; CDR3: CASSQGTGLSGNTIYF; DNA: TGCGCCAGCAGCCAAGGGACAGGACTCTCTGGAAACACCATATATTTT
J: TRBJ1-2; V: TRBV7-2; D: NA; size: few; CDR3: CASSFGGGGYGYTF; DNA: TGTGCCAGCAGCTTCGGCGGGGGAGGCTATGGCTACACCTTC
J: TRBJ2-5; V: TRBV25-1; D: TRBD1; size: once; CDR3: CASSEVGRGPPQETQYF; DNA: TGTGCCAGCAGTGAAGTGGGCAGGGGGCCCCCGCAAGAGACCCAGTACTTC
J: TRBJ2-7; V: TRBV28; D: TRBD1; size: once; CDR3: CASIGPGQGPPPYF; DNA: TGTGCCAGCATTGGGCCGGGACAGGGTCCCCCCCCGTACTTC
J: TRBJ2-2; V: TRBV11-3; D: TRBD2; size: once; CDR3: CASRKTTSGEVGELFF; DNA: TGTGCCAGCAGGAAAACGACTAGCGGGGAAGTCGGGGAGCTGTTTTTT
J: TRBJ1-2; V: TRBV28; D: NA; size: NA; CDR3: CASTQPPAGASRYGYTF; DNA: TGTGCCAGCACTCAACCCCCCGCGGGAGCCTCGAGATATGGCTACACCTTC
J: TRBJ2-2; V: TRBV7-2; D: NA; size: few; CDR3: CASSKGQRGWTGELFF; DNA: TGTGCCAGCAGCAAAGGACAGCGGGGATGGACCGGGGAGCTGTTTTTT
J: TRBJ2-5; V: TRBV6-6; D: NA; size: NA; CDR3: CASSSLRETQYF; DNA: TGTGCCAGCAGCTCCCTGCGAGAGACCCAGTACTTC
J: TRBJ2-7; V: TRBV27; D: NA; size: NA; CDR3: CASSQGQHYEQYF; DNA: TGTGCCAGCAGTCAAGGACAGCACTACGAGCAGTACTTC
J: TRBJ2-3; V: TRBV2; D: TRBD1; size: NA; CDR3: CASRDRPGTGDGTDTQYF; DNA: TGTGCCAGCAGAGATAGGCCGGGGACAGGGGATGGGACAGATACGCAGTATTTT
J: TRBJ2-2; V: TRBV5-6; D: NA; size: NA; CDR3: CASSRTGTSPELFF; DNA: TGTGCCAGCAGTCGCACCGGGACATCCCCGGAGCTGTTTTTT
J: TRBJ2-7; V: TRBV15; D: NA; size: NA; CDR3: CATSRDRRDEQYF; DNA: TGTGCCACCAGCAGAGATCGTCGGGACGAGCAGTACTTC
J: TRBJ1-6; V: TRBV28; D: NA; size: NA; CDR3: CASTQTGLNSPLHF; DNA: TGTGCCAGCACCCAGACAGGTCTAAACTCACCCCTCCACTTT
J: TRBJ2-3; V: TRBV7-2; D: TRBD1; size: NA; CDR3: CASSGTGGDTQYF; DNA: TGTGCCAGCAGCGGCACAGGGGGGGATACGCAGTATTTT
J: TRBJ2-3; V: TRBV2; D: TRBD2; size: few; CDR3: CASSWTSGGPSTDTQYF; DNA: TGTGCCAGCAGTTGGACTAGCGGGGGCCCCAGCACAGATACGCAGTATTTT
J: TRBJ1-6; V: TRBV9; D: NA; size: once; CDR3: CASNMGANSPLHF; DNA: TGTGCCAGCAACATGGGGGCCAATTCACCCCTCCACTTT
J: TRBJ1-1; V: TRBV27; D: TRBD1; size: NA; CDR3: CASSRRGWYRTEAFF; DNA: TGTGCCAGCAGCCGCAGGGGGTGGTATCGCACTGAAGCTTTCTTT
J: TRBJ2-7; V: TRBV29-1; D: NA; size: NA; CDR3: CSVEDRGGYEQYF; DNA: TGCAGCGTTGAAGATAGGGGCGGTTACGAGCAGTACTTC
J: TRBJ1-1; V: TRBV27; D: NA; size: NA; CDR3: CASSLSESRNTEAFF; DNA: TGTGCCAGCAGTTTATCTGAAAGTAGGAACACTGAAGCTTTCTTT
J: TRBJ1-5; V: TRBV4-3; D: NA; size: NA; CDR3: CASSQDRQGQPQHF; DNA: TGCGCCAGCAGCCAAGATCGCCAGGGACAGCCCCAGCATTTT
J: TRBJ2-3; V: TRBV7-2; D: TRBD1; size: NA; CDR3: CASSDGQGADTQYF; DNA: TGTGCCAGCAGCGACGGACAGGGCGCAGATACGCAGTATTTT
J: TRBJ2-5; V: TRBV29-1; D: NA; size: NA; CDR3: CSVEGSGQETQYF; DNA: TGCAGCGTTGAAGGGTCGGGCCAAGAGACCCAGTACTTC
J: TRBJ1-4; V: TRBV29-1; D: NA; size: NA; CDR3: CSSSDSLNEKLFF; DNA: TGCAGCAGCTCGGACAGCTTGAATGAAAAACTGTTTTTT
J: TRBJ1-4; V: TRBV4-3; D: NA; size: NA; CDR3: CASSLRVPNEKLFF; DNA: TGCGCCAGCAGCCTCAGGGTCCCTAATGAAAAACTGTTTTTT
J: TRBJ2-2; V: TRBV5-6; D: TRBD1; size: once; CDR3: CASSLVQGIGELFF; DNA: TGTGCCAGCAGCTTGGTACAGGGGATCGGGGAGCTGTTTTTT
J: TRBJ2-7; V: TRBV29-1; D: NA; size: NA; CDR3: CSVEEWAEQYF; DNA: TGCAGCGTTGAAGAGTGGGCAGAACAGTACTTC
J: TRBJ1-3; V: TRBV11-2; D: NA; size: NA; CDR3: CASSSPGRHGNTIYF; DNA: TGTGCCAGCAGCTCGCCCGGCAGGCACGGAAACACCATATATTTT
J: TRBJ2-2; V: TRBV7-8; D: TRBD1; size: NA; CDR3: CASSSRRTGKGTGELFF; DNA: TGTGCCAGCAGCTCCCGAAGGACAGGGAAGGGGACCGGGGAGCTGTTTTTT
J: TRBJ1-1; V: TRBV10-1; D: NA; size: NA; CDR3: CASSPGLLNTEAFF; DNA: TGCGCCAGCAGTCCTGGACTCCTGAACACTGAAGCTTTCTTT
J: TRBJ2-3; V: TRBV5-4; D: TRBD2; size: few; CDR3: CASSFAGGRDTQYF; DNA: TGTGCCAGCAGCTTTGCGGGGGGGCGGGATACGCAGTATTTT
J: TRBJ1-6; V: TRBV20-1; D: NA; size: NA; CDR3: CSASRSPLHF; DNA: TGCAGTGCTAGTAGATCACCCCTCCACTTT
J: TRBJ1-4; V: TRBV23-1; D: NA; size: NA; CDR3: CASQVEGEIEKLFF; DNA: TGCGCCAGCCAAGTTGAGGGGGAGATTGAAAAACTGTTTTTT
J: TRBJ2-2; V: TRBV13; D: TRBD1; size: NA; CDR3: CASSFGTVLTGELFF; DNA: TGTGCCAGCAGCTTCGGGACAGTACTCACCGGGGAGCTGTTTTTT
J: TRBJ2-3; V: TRBV6-4; D: TRBD2; size: few; CDR3: CASSELAGDTDTQYF; DNA: TGTGCCAGCAGTGAACTAGCGGGGGACACAGATACGCAGTATTTT
J: TRBJ1-2; V: TRBV7-9; D: NA; size: once; CDR3: CASSLAWGGGGYTF; DNA: TGTGCCAGCAGCTTAGCATGGGGAGGAGGAGGCTACACCTTC
J: TRBJ2-5; V: TRBV29-1; D: TRBD2; size: NA; CDR3: CSVLLAGFPETQYF; DNA: TGCAGCGTCCTACTAGCGGGGTTCCCAGAGACCCAGTACTTC
J: TRBJ1-1; V: TRBV10-3; D: TRBD1; size: NA; CDR3: CAISDVYGTGGRDTEAFF; DNA: TGTGCCATCAGTGACGTCTATGGGACAGGGGGCCGAGACACTGAAGCTTTCTTT
J: TRBJ2-7; V: TRBV10-1; D: TRBD1; size: few; CDR3: CASTPWTGGYEQYF; DNA: TGCGCCAGCACCCCCTGGACAGGGGGCTACGAGCAGTACTTC
J: TRBJ2-1; V: TRBV9; D: TRBD1; size: once; CDR3: CASSLLGQGAGEQFF; DNA: TGTGCCAGCAGCCTCCTAGGACAGGGGGCTGGTGAGCAGTTCTTC
J: TRBJ2-1; V: TRBV4-1; D: TRBD2; size: NA; CDR3: CASSQEYGGGTFNEQFF; DNA: TGCGCCAGCAGCCAAGAGTATGGGGGGGGGACGTTCAATGAGCAGTTCTTC
J: TRBJ2-7; V: TRBV27; D: TRBD2; size: NA; CDR3: CASRLAGGSYEQYF; DNA: TGTGCCAGCAGGCTAGCGGGGGGCTCCTACGAGCAGTACTTC
J: TRBJ2-7; V: TRBV27; D: TRBD1; size: NA; CDR3: CASSLSGQGRREQYF; DNA: TGTGCCAGCAGTTTATCCGGACAGGGACGACGGGAGCAGTACTTC
J: TRBJ1-2; V: TRBV7-2; D: TRBD1; size: NA; CDR3: CASSEGQGNHLNYGYTF; DNA: TGTGCCAGCAGCGAGGGACAGGGCAACCACCTTAACTATGGCTACACCTTC
J: TRBJ2-1; V: TRBV7-8; D: TRBD2; size: NA; CDR3: CASSPRFLGLAWMGNEQFF; DNA: TGTGCCAGCAGCCCTCGTTTTTTAGGACTAGCTTGGATGGGCAATGAGCAGTTCTTC